What follows are 26 T cell receptor beta chains derived from one specimen sequenced in a study of blood T cell repertoires in COVID-19. This table comes from immunoSEQ multiplex PCR, and its TCRdb copy is limited to in-frame clones, with some not included. The sample yields roughly 330,000 clones, about 83% seen once. The sequencing input was peripheral blood. These TCRs come from a woman between 45 and 60 years old with acute or convalescent COVID-19.

V and J are TRBV7-8 and TRBJ1-4; 8 bases align to TRBD1. The trim removed 1 base at V and 6 bases at J, leaving 1 base unmatched. In germline, CDR1 is SGHVS, CDR2 FQNEAQ. The CDR3 consists of 14 residues. In nucleotides, the CDR3 is TGTGCCAGCAGCTTAGTACAGGGGGATGAAAAACTGTTTTTT. This translates into CASSLVQGDEKLFF.

V is TRBV6-4 and J is TRBJ1-6, with 8 bases that match TRBD1. The CDR3 is made up of 14 amino acids. Per the germline V gene, CDR1 is MRHNA and CDR2 is SNTAGT. Trimming at V came to 6 bases and at J to 10 bases, leaving 8 bases not matched to a gene. The CDR3 sequence: CASRRTGRGSPLHF. The CDR3 DNA reads as TGTGCCAGCAGGAGGACAGGGCGGGGCTCACCCCTCCACTTT.

The chain uses TRBV5-1 and TRBJ2-2, with 7 bases fitting TRBD2. The trim removed 0 bases at V and 4 bases at J, leaving 6 bases unmatched. The germline V gene encodes CDR1 SGHRS and CDR2 YFSETQ. This CDR3 is built from 16 residues. The CDR3 here is CASSLASGGLTGELFF. CDR3 DNA: TGCGCCAGCAGCTTGGCTAGCGGAGGCCTCACCGGGGAGCTGTTTTTT.

The V and J genes are TRBV9 and TRBJ1-1; a possible D gene is TRBD1 (5 bases). CDR1 is SGDLS and CDR2 is YYNGEE in the germline V gene. CDR3 size: 15 residues. The V gene lost 0 bases and the J gene lost 0 bases, with 9 bases spanning the gap. The CDR3 DNA follows: TGTGCCAGCAGCGTAGCTCCGGACATGAACACTGAAGCTTTCTTT. Translated: CASSVAPDMNTEAFF.

The rearrangement links TRBV28 to TRBJ2-7; 10 positions agree with TRBD2. The CDR3 is 14 amino acids. The V gene's germline CDR1 is MDHEN and CDR2 SYDVKM. Trimming removed 7 bases from V and 6 bases from J; junction bases left unmatched: 9. This chain's CDR3 is CASTKSGGELEQYF. DNA for the CDR3: TGTGCCAGCACCAAGAGCGGGGGGGAGCTCGAGCAGTACTTC.

This rearrangement joins TRBV11-2 to TRBJ2-1; D call uncertain. Per germline, CDR1 SGHAT and CDR2 FQNNGV. With 5 bases removed from V and 9 bases from J, the gap between germline ends came to 11 bases. The CDR3 has 12 residues. This chain's CDR3 is CASSLLSFEQFF. As DNA, the CDR3 is TGTGCCAGCAGCCTACTTTCCTTTGAGCAGTTCTTC.

This chain joins TRBV9 and TRBJ2-7; the D gene is possibly TRBD2 (7 bases). Germline lookup yields CDR1 SGDLS and CDR2 YYNGEE. CDR3 length equals 15 residues. Trimming removed 1 base from V and 3 bases from J, with 14 bases in between. CDR3 nucleotide sequence: TGTGCCAGCAGCGTATCCGGGGGCGGGGGCTACGAGCAGTACTTC. It codes for CASSVSGGGGYEQYF.

V and J are TRBV29-1 and TRBJ1-1, with D possibly TRBD1 on 5 matching bases. V lost 0 bases and J 4 bases, leaving 6 bases between the germline ends. The CDR3 has 12 residues. Germline CDR1 and CDR2: SQVTM and ANQGSEA. CDR3 sequence: CSVEEGGTEAFF. In DNA, the CDR3 is TGCAGCGTTGAAGAGGGGGGCACTGAAGCTTTCTTT.

The chain employs TRBV27 and TRBJ2-7, with D perhaps matching TRBD2 (6 bases). This CDR3 spans 16 amino acids. The V end was cut by 4 bases, the J end by 5 bases, with 21 bases between. CDR1 and CDR2 from the germline V gene are MNHEY and SMNVEV (reference sequence). The DNA of the CDR3 is TGTGCCAGCAGTTCGACTTGGCGGGGAAAAGGCGACGAGCAGTACTTC. It translates to CASSSTWRGKGDEQYF.

The chain recombines TRBV4-3 with TRBJ2-6; 7 bases agree with TRBD2. With V trimmed by 0 bases and J by 2 bases, 10 bases remained unmatched. The V gene's germline CDR1 is LGHNA and CDR2 YSLEER. This CDR3 contains 19 residues. In DNA, the CDR3 is TGCGCCAGCAGCCAAGATCTTTTGCGGGAGAGCGCTGGGGCCAACGTCCTGACTTTC. Protein sequence: CASSQDLLRESAGANVLTF.

The chain uses TRBV7-2 and TRBJ2-7; TRBD2 matches at 9 bases. The V gene end was trimmed by 1 base and the J gene end by 4 bases; junction bases not matched to a gene: 5. CDR1 SGHTA and CDR2 FQGNSA come from the germline V gene. The CDR3 is made up of 15 amino acids. The CDR3 protein is CASSLEAGGIYEQYF. CDR3 in DNA: TGTGCCAGCAGCTTAGAAGCGGGAGGAATATACGAGCAGTACTTC.

The chain links TRBV7-9 to TRBJ1-1; tentative D call: TRBD1 (5 bases). Germline V gives CDR1 SEHNR, CDR2 FQNEAQ (reference sequence). This CDR3 contains 13 residues. The V gene lost 4 bases and the J gene lost 3 bases, with 9 bases spanning the gap. CDR3 coding DNA: TGTGCCAGCAGCTACCTAGGGGACACTGAAGCTTTCTTT. It codes for CASSYLGDTEAFF.

V and J are TRBV6-2 or TRBV6-3 and TRBJ1-1; 8 bases are a match to TRBD1. The germline gives CDR1 MNHEY, CDR2 SVGEGT. V was pared by 4 bases and J by 1 base, with 8 bases of the junction left unmatched. The length of the CDR3 is 16 residues. The CDR3 region has the DNA TGTGCCAGCAGTTCTCCCCGGACAGGGAAGAACACTGAAGCTTTCTTT. Translation gives CASSSPRTGKNTEAFF.

The chain couples TRBV28 to TRBJ2-5; D perhaps matches TRBD2 (5 bases). The germline V gene has CDR1 MDHEN and CDR2 SYDVKM. This CDR3 has 15 residues. V gave up 4 bases and J gave up 0 bases, with 12 bases separating them. CDR3 nucleotides: TGTGCCAGCAGTTCCCCGAGGAGGCACCAAGAGACCCAGTACTTC. It codes for CASSSPRRHQETQYF. The entire variable domain, with the rest obtained from reference TRBV28 and TRBJ2-5, is as follows: DVKVTQSSRYLVKRTGEKVFLECVQDMDHENMFWYRQDPGLGLRLIYFSYDVKMKEKGDIPEGYSVSREKKERFSLILESASTNQTSMYLCASSSPRRHQETQYFGPGTRLLVL.

The chain joins TRBV9 to TRBJ2-1, with TRBD2 matching 11 bases. This CDR3 contains 16 residues. J was trimmed by 8 bases and V by 4 bases; bases with no gene match: 11. Per germline, CDR1 SGDLS and CDR2 YYNGEE. The CDR3: CASSSRSGRAIDEQFF. As DNA, the CDR3 is TGTGCCAGCAGCTCCCGTAGCGGGAGGGCCATAGATGAGCAGTTCTTC.

This chain joins TRBV28 and TRBJ2-1; 11 bases align to TRBD2. The CDR3 covers 18 residues. Looked up from germline, CDR1 is MDHEN and CDR2 is SYDVKM. V lost 3 bases and J lost 5; bases outside the gene matches: 12. CDR3 sequence: CASSFLLAGVFGDNEQFF. CDR3 coding DNA: TGTGCCAGCAGTTTTCTACTAGCGGGAGTTTTTGGGGACAATGAGCAGTTCTTC.

This clone was seen only a few times. The chain employs TRBV7-9 and TRBJ2-6, with TRBD1 matching over 11 bases. The CDR3 loop spans 17 amino acids. Germline CDR1 is SEHNR and CDR2 is FQNEAQ (reference sequence). V shed 8 bases and J 1 base; nucleotides not matched to a gene: 7. CDR3 in amino acids: CASGSDRGLSGANVLTF. CDR3 coding DNA: TGTGCCAGCGGATCGGACAGGGGGCTATCTGGGGCCAACGTCCTGACTTTC.

The rearrangement joins TRBV24-1 to TRBJ1-5, with TRBD1 identical over 9 bases. CDR3 size: 17 residues. The germline V gene has CDR1 KGHDR and CDR2 SFDVKD. Trimming cost V 3 bases and J 4 bases; bases outside gene matches: 9. CDR3 nucleotide sequence: TGTGCCACCAGTGATCGCCGGGACAGGGAGGGGAATCAGCCCCAGCATTTT. This sequence encodes CATSDRRDREGNQPQHF.

V and J are TRBV24-1 and TRBJ2-1; 10 bases fit TRBD2. The germline CDR1 and CDR2 sequences are KGHDR and SFDVKD. The CDR3 is 15 amino acids. J was trimmed by 2 bases and V by 4 bases; bases with no gene match: 1. CDR3 sequence reads: CATSELAGPYNEQFF. The CDR3 DNA reads as TGTGCCACCAGTGAACTAGCGGGACCCTACAATGAGCAGTTCTTC.

The genes are TRBV7-9 and TRBJ1-1; 7 bases align to TRBD1. The CDR3 extends over 14 amino acids. The V and J ends lost 5 bases and 3 bases, in that order; junction bases with no gene match: 6. Germline loops: CDR1 SEHNR, CDR2 FQNEAQ (reference sequence). The CDR3 DNA reads TGTGCCAGCAGCACAGAGGGGGCGTACACTGAAGCTTTCTTT. It specifies CASSTEGAYTEAFF.

This chain connects TRBV7-2 to TRBJ1-5; D unclear. Trimming stripped 1 base from V and 8 bases from J, with 9 bases between. The CDR3 runs 13 residues. CDR1 is SGHTA, CDR2 FQGNSA, per germline. The CDR3 nucleotides read TGTGCCAGCAGCTTAGTAGTGGGAGAGCCCCAGCATTTT. Translation: CASSLVVGEPQHF.

This clone was detected once. The chain employs TRBV7-9 and TRBJ1-2; TRBD1 aligns across 7 bases. This CDR3 is 17 amino acids long. CDR1 is SEHNR and CDR2 is FQNEAQ in the germline V gene (reference sequence). Unmatched junction bases numbered 12, after V lost 5 bases and J lost 0 bases. This chain's CDR3 is CASSPGWTGIANYGYTF. CDR3 DNA sequence: TGTGCCAGCAGCCCCGGTTGGACAGGTATAGCTAACTATGGCTACACCTTC. The whole variable domain, filled in from reference TRBV7-9 and TRBJ1-2, reads DTGVSQNPRHKITKRGQNVTFRCDPISEHNRLYWYRQTLGQGPEFLTYFQNEAQLEKSRLLSDRFSAERPKGSFSTLEIQRTEQGDSAMYLCASSPGWTGIANYGYTFGSGTRLTVV.

The chain uses TRBV28 and TRBJ1-2; D unclear. In germline, CDR1 is MDHEN, CDR2 SYDVKM. Trimming removed 2 bases from V and 0 bases from J, with 7 bases in between. The CDR3 totals 14 residues. CDR3 region: CASSLPGTNYGYTF. The CDR3 region has the DNA TGTGCCAGCAGTTTACCGGGGACTAACTATGGCTACACCTTC.

The CDR3 is CAWSWIAGENEQFF. The CDR3 DNA sequence: TGTGCCTGGAGTTGGATAGCGGGAGAAAATGAGCAGTTCTTC. The V and J genes are TRBV30 and TRBJ2-1, with TRBD2 matching over 9 bases. CDR3 size: 14 residues. Germline trimming cut 2 bases from V and 7 bases from J; bases unmatched to any gene: 6. Germline assignment: CDR1 GTSNPN and CDR2 SVGIG (reference sequence).

The chain joins TRBV19 to TRBJ1-1; D might be TRBD1 (6 bases). The V end lost 3 bases, the J end lost 6 bases, and 11 bases lay between the germline ends. Germline assignment: CDR1 LNHDA and CDR2 SQIVND (reference sequence). The CDR3 loop spans 13 amino acids. The CDR3 coding sequence is TGTGCCAGTAGTATTAACAGGGACGCTGAAGCTTTCTTT. This translates into CASSINRDAEAFF.

This clone was found many times. The rearrangement joins TRBV24-1 to TRBJ2-3; D unresolved. V was cut by 5 bases and J by 0 bases, with 17 bases left in between. This CDR3 is 17 amino acids long. The germline CDR1 and CDR2 sequences are KGHDR and SFDVKD. The CDR3 region has the DNA TGTGCCACCAGTGCCCTGCCTCGCGATTCTAGCACAGATACGCAGTATTTT. Its translation is CATSALPRDSSTDTQYF.